Here is one T cell receptor (beta chain) with its context. Its cognate antigen is unknown. The sample belongs to a study of cytomegalovirus exposure and HLA in healthy donors. PCR employed 60 Vbeta and 13 Jbeta primers. Data came from immunoSEQ multiplex PCR; TCRdb stores just in-frame clones and leaves some out. The sample shows tens of thousands of clones, about three quarters of them seen only once. This CDR3 region has 14 residues. The V gene's germline CDR1 is MNHNS and CDR2 SASEGT. Trimming left V 7 bases short and J 2 bases short, with 12 bases between. General observations from the study: Rare sequences made up most TCRs, while some public TCRs were found in many donors.

The receptor comes from a woman in her twenties or thirties in good health and CMV-seronegative. Specimen: PBMCs. The V gene is TRBV6-1, the J gene TRBJ2-1; a weak D match, TRBD1 (6 bases). As DNA, the CDR3 is TGTGCCAGCATACGACAGGCCACCTACAATGAGCAGTTCTTC. Translating it yields CASIRQATYNEQFF.